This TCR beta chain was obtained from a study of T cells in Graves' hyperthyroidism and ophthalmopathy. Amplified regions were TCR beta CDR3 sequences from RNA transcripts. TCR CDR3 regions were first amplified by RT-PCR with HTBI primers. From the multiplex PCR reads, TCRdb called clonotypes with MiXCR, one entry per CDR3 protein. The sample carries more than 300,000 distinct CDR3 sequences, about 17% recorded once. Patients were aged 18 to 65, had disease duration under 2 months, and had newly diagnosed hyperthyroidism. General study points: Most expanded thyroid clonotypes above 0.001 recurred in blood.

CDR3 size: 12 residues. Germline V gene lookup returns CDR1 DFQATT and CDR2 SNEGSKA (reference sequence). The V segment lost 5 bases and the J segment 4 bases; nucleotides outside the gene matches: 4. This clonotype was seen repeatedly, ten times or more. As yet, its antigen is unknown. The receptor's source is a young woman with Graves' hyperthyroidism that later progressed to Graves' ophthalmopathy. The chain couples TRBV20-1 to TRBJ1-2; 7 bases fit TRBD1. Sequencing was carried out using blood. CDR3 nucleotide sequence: TGCAGTGCTTGGGACAGCCCCTATGGCTACACCTTC. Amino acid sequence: CSAWDSPYGYTF.